These 13 T cell receptor beta chains were sequenced from one sample in a study of OX40 agonist ivuxolimab in advanced cancers. Profiling relied on immunoSEQ multiplex PCR, and the TCRdb table lists in-frame clones only, not all of them. The sample holds 150,000 to 170,000 clones, approximately 94% seen once. Sequencing was performed on CD4+ or CD8+ T cells sorted from blood, taken in a trial of the OX40 agonist ivuxolimab. The receptors originated from an adult with an advanced solid tumor such as melanoma, head and neck, liver or kidney cancer.

The rearrangement links TRBV7-2 to TRBJ2-6; D call uncertain. V lost 1 base and J lost 0, with 4 bases in between. Germline CDR1 reads SGHTA; CDR2 reads FQGNSA. The CDR3 has 15 residues. The CDR3 bases are TGTGCCAGCAGCTTAGTTTTCTCTGGGGCCAACGTCCTGACTTTC. Its translation is CASSLVFSGANVLTF.

The genes are TRBV11-3 and TRBJ2-1, with 8 bases that match TRBD1. The germline V gene has CDR1 SGHNT and CDR2 YENEEA. This CDR3 is built from 16 residues. The V and J ends lost 4 bases and 9 bases, in that order; junction bases with no gene match: 14. The CDR3 protein is CASSSVGRGLSAEQFF. CDR3 nucleotides: TGTGCCAGCAGCTCGGTGGGCAGGGGGCTTTCGGCTGAGCAGTTCTTC. The full variable domain, with the rest looked up from reference TRBV11-3 and TRBJ2-1, is EAGVVQSPRYKIIEKKQPVAFWCNPISGHNTLYWYLQNLGQGPELLIRYENEEAVDDSQLPKDRFSAERLKGVDSTLKIQPAELGDSAVYLCASSSVGRGLSAEQFFGPGTRLTVL.

The chain combines TRBV5-1 with TRBJ2-5; no clear D gene. V was shortened by 5 bases and J by 5 bases, with 19 bases between the two germline ends. Germline CDR1 reads SGHRS; CDR2 reads YFSETQ. There are 15 residues in the CDR3. The CDR3: CASRPTLSPRETQYF. The CDR3 bases are TGCGCCAGCAGACCCACCCTCTCGCCCAGGGAGACCCAGTACTTC. The entire variable domain, with the rest obtained from reference TRBV5-1 and TRBJ2-5, is as follows: KAGVTQTPRYLIKTRGQQVTLSCSPISGHRSVSWYQQTPGQGLQFLFEYFSETQRNKGNFPGRFSGRQFSNSRSEMNVSTLELGDSALYLCASRPTLSPRETQYFGPGTRLLVL.

The genes are TRBV7-9 and TRBJ2-4; TRBD1 aligns across 7 bases. The CDR3 is made up of 14 amino acids. Germline V gene lookup returns CDR1 SEHNR and CDR2 FQNEAQ (reference sequence). V shed 5 bases and J 4 bases; nucleotides not matched to a gene: 5. The CDR3 here is CASSASGQKNIQYF. CDR3 nucleotides: TGTGCCAGCAGCGCGTCGGGACAGAAAAACATTCAGTACTTC.

The chain links TRBV5-1 to TRBJ1-1; D may be TRBD1 (5 bases). CDR1 and CDR2 (germline): SGHRS, YFSETQ. V was pared by 3 bases and J by 5 bases, with 14 bases between. The CDR3 has 14 amino acids. DNA of the CDR3: TGCGCCAGCAGCTCCCAGGGTAGTCTGACTGAAGCTTTCTTT. Its protein product is CASSSQGSLTEAFF.

The rearrangement joins TRBV29-1 to TRBJ2-1; 7 nucleotides match TRBD2. The germline CDR1 and CDR2 sequences are SQVTM and ANQGSEA. The CDR3 runs to 14 residues. Losses at the gene ends were 4 bases for V and 6 bases for J; bases not matched to a gene: 9. As DNA, the CDR3 is TGCAGCGTTGGGTCTCGCGGGAGTGTCAATGAGCAGTTCTTC. Encoded protein: CSVGSRGSVNEQFF.

This chain uses TRBV6-5 with TRBJ1-1; D remains unclear. V was cut by 6 bases and J by 9 bases, with 14 bases left in between. Germline V lookup: CDR1 MNHEY, CDR2 SVGAGI. The CDR3 has 12 amino acids. The CDR3 sequence: CASSKVRSQAFF. In DNA form, the CDR3 reads TGTGCCAGCAGCAAAGTACGGAGTCAAGCTTTCTTT.

This clone was picked up one time. The chain is built from TRBV2 and TRBJ1-1, with TRBD1 matching 7 bases. The V gene end was trimmed by 7 bases and the J gene end by 8 bases; junction bases not matched to a gene: 16. Germline values: CDR1 SNHLY, CDR2 FYNNEI. This CDR3 comprises 15 residues. The CDR3: CASKSLTGTDREAFF. CDR3 DNA sequence: TGTGCCAGCAAGTCTCTCACCGGGACAGATAGAGAAGCTTTCTTT.

The J gene is TRBJ2-1, the V gene TRBV13; 13 positions match TRBD2. Looked up from germline, CDR1 is PRHDT and CDR2 is FYEKMQ (reference sequence). The junction had 3 bases not matched to a gene; V was cut back by 5 bases and J by 5 bases. The CDR3 runs to 15 residues. CDR3 in amino acids: CASSTGLAGNNEQFF. The DNA of the CDR3 is TGTGCCAGCAGCACGGGACTAGCGGGGAACAATGAGCAGTTCTTC.

The V and J genes are TRBV10-3 and TRBJ2-3; D is possibly TRBD1 or TRBD2 (6 bases each). The V gene lost 5 bases and the J gene lost 8 bases, with 17 bases spanning the gap. CDR3 length: 14 residues. The germline V gene encodes CDR1 ENHRY and CDR2 SYGVKD. The CDR3 spells CAISTPGGPRTQYF. The CDR3 DNA sequence: TGTGCCATCAGTACACCCGGGGGCCCCCGTACGCAGTATTTT.

This chain links TRBV7-2 with TRBJ2-1, with D maybe TRBD2 (5 bases). CDR1 is SGHTA, CDR2 FQGNSA, per germline. This CDR3 is built from 15 residues. V lost 4 bases to trimming and J lost 0 bases, with 10 bases between them. CDR3 loop: CASSSSRGSYNEQFF. In DNA, the CDR3 is TGTGCCAGCAGCTCCAGTCGGGGCTCCTACAATGAGCAGTTCTTC.

This clone showed up just once. V gene TRBV5-1 combines with J gene TRBJ2-5; 10 positions match TRBD1. Germline-derived CDR1 and CDR2 are SGHRS and YFSETQ. Germline trimming cut 0 bases from V and 5 bases from J; bases unmatched to any gene: 13. This CDR3 region has 18 residues. The CDR3 sequence: CASSLAGFPGQGRETQYF. The CDR3 DNA follows: TGCGCCAGCAGCTTGGCCGGATTCCCGGGACAGGGGCGCGAGACCCAGTACTTC.

This clone was counted between two and nine times. The rearrangement uses TRBV30 and TRBJ1-1; 7 bases line up with TRBD1. The germline gives CDR1 GTSNPN, CDR2 SVGIG (reference sequence). With V trimmed by 2 bases and J by 2 bases, 11 bases remained unmatched. CDR3 size: 16 residues. In DNA, the CDR3 is TGTGCCTGGAGTCCCCCTATTGAGGGGGCCAACACTGAAGCTTTCTTT. It is translated as CAWSPPIEGANTEAFF.